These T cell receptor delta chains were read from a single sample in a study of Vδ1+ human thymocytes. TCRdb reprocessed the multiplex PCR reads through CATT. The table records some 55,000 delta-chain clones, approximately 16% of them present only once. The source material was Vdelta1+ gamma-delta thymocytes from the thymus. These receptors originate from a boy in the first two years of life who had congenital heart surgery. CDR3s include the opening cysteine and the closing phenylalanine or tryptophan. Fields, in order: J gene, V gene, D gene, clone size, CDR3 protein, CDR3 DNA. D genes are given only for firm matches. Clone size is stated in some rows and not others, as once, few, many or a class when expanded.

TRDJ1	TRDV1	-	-	CALGELIRGLLGVAYTDKPIF	TGTGCTCTTGGGGAACTAATCCGAGGACTGTTGGGGGTCGCGTACACCGATAAACCCATCTTT
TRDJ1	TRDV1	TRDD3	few	CALGEQRLGVNTDKLIF	TGTGCTCTTGGGGAACAAAGGCTGGGGGTCAACACCGATAAACTCATCTTT
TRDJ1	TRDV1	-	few	CALGETLPGLGASGKLIF	TGTGCTCTTGGGGAGACCCTTCCTGGATTGGGGGCGAGTGGTAAACTCATCTTT
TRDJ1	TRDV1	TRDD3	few	CALGALQWGIRSYTDKLIF	TGTGCTCTTGGGGCGCTGCAATGGGGGATACGATCGTACACCGATAAACTCATCTTT
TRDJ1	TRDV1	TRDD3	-	CALGAGFPSLAGGYATDKLIF	TGTGCTCTTGGGGCGGGGTTCCCATCCCTGGCTGGGGGATACGCGACCGATAAACTCATCTTT
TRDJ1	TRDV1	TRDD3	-	CALGGKSVRPRTGGYPYPDKLIF	TGTGCTCTTGGGGGAAAATCGGTTCGACCTCGTACTGGGGGATACCCCTATCCCGATAAACTCATCTTT
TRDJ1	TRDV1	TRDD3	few	CALGEGASYGWGIRATDKLIF	TGTGCTCTTGGGGAAGGAGCTTCCTACGGCTGGGGGATACGTGCCACCGATAAACTCATCTTT
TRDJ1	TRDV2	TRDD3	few	CACDTGGGGGYPYTDKLIF	TGTGCCTGTGACACCGGAGGAGGTGGGGGATATCCTTACACCGATAAACTCATCTTT
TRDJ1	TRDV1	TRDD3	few	CALGEFGLNSLSYWGPYTDKLIF	TGTGCTCTTGGGGAATTCGGGCTTAACTCCTTAAGTTACTGGGGACCGTACACCGATAAACTCATCTTT
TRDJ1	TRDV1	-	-	CALGPVTTYPMGLNTDKLIF	TGTGCTCTTGGGCCCGTTACAACGTACCCGATGGGGCTTAACACCGATAAACTCATCTTT
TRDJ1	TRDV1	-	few	CALGEKGFPPEKGCFDKLIF	TGTGCTCTTGGGGAAAAGGGGTTTCCACCCGAGAAGGGATGTTTCGATAAACTCATCTTT
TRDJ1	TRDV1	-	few	CALALVAWGNTDKLIF	TGTGCTCTTGCCCTGGTGGCGTGGGGCAACACCGATAAACTCATCTTT
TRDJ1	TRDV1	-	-	CALGELAPQTSYWIADKLIF	TGTGCTCTTGGGGAACTAGCCCCCCAAACCTCGTACTGGATTGCCGATAAACTCATCTTT
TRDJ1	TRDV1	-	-	CALGERSGLHLFQVETDKLIF	TGTGCTCTTGGGGAACGATCGGGGCTTCATCTTTTCCAAGTTGAAACCGATAAACTCATCTTT
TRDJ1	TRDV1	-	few	CALASHPGGPPDTDKLIF	TGTGCTCTTGCCTCCCACCCCGGGGGACCACCTGACACCGATAAACTCATCTTT
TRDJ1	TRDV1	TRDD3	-	CALGEPPGDTVKLIF	TGTGCTCTTGGGGAACCCCCGGGGGATACTGTTAAACTCATCTTT
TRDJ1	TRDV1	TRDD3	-	CALGGLSYWAWGTSYTDKLIF	TGTGCTCTTGGGGGCCTCTCCTACTGGGCCTGGGGGACTTCGTACACCGATAAACTCATCTTT
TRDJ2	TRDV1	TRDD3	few	CALGEQANFVVGILPAAQLFF	TGTGCTCTTGGGGAACAGGCCAACTTCGTGGTGGGGATATTACCGGCAGCACAACTCTTCTTT
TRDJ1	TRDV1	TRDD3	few	CALGELATAQYWGIHSDKLIF	TGTGCTCTTGGGGAACTGGCAACGGCCCAGTACTGGGGGATCCACAGCGATAAACTCATCTTT
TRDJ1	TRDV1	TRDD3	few	CALGVALGAYTDKLIF	TGTGCTCTTGGGGTTGCCCTGGGGGCCTACACCGATAAACTCATCTTT
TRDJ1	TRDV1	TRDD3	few	CALGELQPGGYLDDKLIF	TGTGCTCTTGGGGAACTACAGCCTGGGGGATACTTGGACGATAAACTCATCTTT
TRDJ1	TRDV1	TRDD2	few	CALGDLPKEGPNGKLIF	TGTGCTCTTGGGGACCTTCCTAAGGAGGGCCCCAACGGTAAACTCATCTTT
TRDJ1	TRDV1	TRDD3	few	CALGDIVPTGGPQYDKLIF	TGTGCTCTTGGGGACATAGTACCTACTGGGGGACCCCAGTACGATAAACTCATCTTT
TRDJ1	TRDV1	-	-	CALGEPWGSGDKLIF	TGTGCTCTTGGGGAGCCTTGGGGGTCGGGCGATAAACTCATCTTT
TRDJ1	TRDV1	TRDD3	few	CALGELRRTVLLGRVYWGIGTDKLIF	TGTGCTCTTGGGGAACTACGGCGAACGGTCCTACTCGGTCGAGTTTACTGGGGGATAGGGACCGATAAACTCATCTTT
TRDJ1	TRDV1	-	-	CALGELSYLLGETDKLIF	TGTGCTCTTGGGGAACTCTCCTACTTATTGGGGGAGACCGATAAACTCATCTTT
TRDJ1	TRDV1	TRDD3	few	CALGPQSSLMYWGPTDKLIF	TGTGCTCTTGGCCCACAGAGTTCCCTAATGTACTGGGGACCCACCGATAAACTCATCTTT
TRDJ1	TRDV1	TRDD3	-	CALGSRSTGGPIVGPYTDKLIF	TGTGCTCTTGGATCTCGATCTACTGGGGGACCAATTGTGGGTCCCTACACCGATAAACTCATCTTT
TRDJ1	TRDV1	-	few	CALGELKEGMYTDKLIF	TGTGCTCTTGGGGAACTAAAGGAGGGCATGTACACCGATAAACTCATCTTT
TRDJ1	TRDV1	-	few	CALGELGVERSTDKLIF	TGTGCTCTTGGGGAACTAGGAGTGGAACGGTCGACCGATAAACTCATCTTT
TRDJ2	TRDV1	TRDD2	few	CALGEQKAFLASAQLFF	TGTGCTCTTGGGGAACAGAAGGCCTTCCTGGCATCGGCACAACTCTTCTTT
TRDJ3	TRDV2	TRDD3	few	CACDTVLGDTWDTRQMFF	TGTGCCTGTGACACCGTACTGGGGGATACATGGGACACCCGACAGATGTTTTTC
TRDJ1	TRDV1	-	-	CALGRPFYPESGGGYTDKLIF	TGTGCTCTTGGGCGCCCCTTCTATCCCGAATCGGGTGGGGGGTACACCGATAAACTCATCTTT
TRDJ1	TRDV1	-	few	CALGELWSPKSYTDKLIF	TGTGCTCTTGGGGAACTTTGGTCCCCCAAGTCCTACACCGATAAACTCATCTTT
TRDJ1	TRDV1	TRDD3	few	CALGDFPLGAVYTDKLIF	TGTGCTCTTGGGGACTTCCCTCTGGGGGCTGTCTACACCGATAAACTCATCTTT
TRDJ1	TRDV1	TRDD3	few	CALGDPKGSYRPTGGHYTDKLIF	TGTGCTCTTGGGGATCCAAAAGGTTCCTACCGTCCCACTGGGGGACACTACACCGATAAACTCATCTTT
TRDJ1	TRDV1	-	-	CALGAPPLTPRIDEYTDKLIF	TGTGCTCTTGGGGCCCCCCCCCTTACTCCAAGGATAGATGAGTACACCGATAAACTCATCTTT
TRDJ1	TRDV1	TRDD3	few	CALGELVTVFTGGAVKLIF	TGTGCTCTTGGGGAACTGGTCACCGTCTTTACTGGGGGAGCTGTTAAACTCATCTTT
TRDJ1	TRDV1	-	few	CAPGDLPEDTGRNKLIF	TGTGCTCCTGGGGACCTTCCAGAAGATACTGGGCGGAATAAACTCATCTTT
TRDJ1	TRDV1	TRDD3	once	CALGEVRGSAYWGITASYTDKLIF	TGTGCTCTTGGGGAAGTTCGAGGGTCGGCTTACTGGGGGATAACCGCCTCGTACACTGATAAACTCATCTTT
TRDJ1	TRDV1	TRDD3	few	CALGELLATPLTGGFPFPYPSFSPYTDKLIF	TGTGCTCTTGGGGAACTGTTAGCTACCCCTCTTACTGGGGGGTTCCCCTTTCCGTACCCGTCCTTCTCCCCGTACACCGATAAACTCATCTTT
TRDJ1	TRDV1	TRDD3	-	CALGELLRLITGGTYTDKLIF	TGTGCTCTTGGGGAACTCCTACGCCTTATCACTGGGGGTACGTACACCGATAAACTCATCTTT
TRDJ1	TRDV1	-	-	CALGVCYSPSAGDKLIF	TGTGCTCTTGGGGTATGTTATTCGCCTTCCGCCGGCGATAAACTCATCTTT
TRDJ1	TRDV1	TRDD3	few	CALGELEFTEGYKGTDKLIF	TGTGCTCTTGGGGAATTAGAGTTTACTGAGGGATACAAAGGCACCGATAAACTCATCTTT
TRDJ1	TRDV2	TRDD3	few	CACETFFGWDWGGSDKLIF	TGTGCCTGTGAGACCTTCTTCGGTTGGGACTGGGGAGGTTCCGATAAACTCATCTTT
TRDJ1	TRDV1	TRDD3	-	CALCLPPYWGPYKLIF	TGTGCTCTGTGCCTTCCACCGTACTGGGGGCCCTATAAACTCATCTTT
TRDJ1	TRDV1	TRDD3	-	CALEIPTAFRPGGYFPYTDKLIF	TGTGCTCTAGAAATTCCTACGGCATTTCGTCCTGGGGGATACTTCCCGTACACCGATAAACTCATCTTT
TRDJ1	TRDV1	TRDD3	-	CALGELGNPLLLYWGIPGLGSDKLIF	TGTGCTCTTGGGGAACTGGGGAATCCTCTACTCTTGTACTGGGGGATACCGGGCCTGGGCTCCGATAAACTCATCTTT
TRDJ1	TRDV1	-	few	CALGLIRFHSDKLIF	TGTGCTCTGGGCCTTATCCGGTTCCATAGCGATAAACTCATCTTT
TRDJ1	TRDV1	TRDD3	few	CALGESNRTGGLFTDKLIF	TGTGCTCTTGGGGAATCCAACCGTACTGGGGGACTATTCACCGATAAACTCATCTTT
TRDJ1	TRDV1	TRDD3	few	CALGEHRPSYGSRGMTLVGDTRDTDKLIF	TGTGCTCTTGGGGAACATAGGCCTTCCTATGGATCACGAGGGATGACGTTAGTGGGGGATACCCGAGACACCGATAAACTCATCTTT
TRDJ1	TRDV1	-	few	CALGELGAGLDKLIF	TGTGCTCTTGGGGAACTAGGCGCGGGACTCGATAAACTCATCTTT
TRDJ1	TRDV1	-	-	CALGESLIRYTDKLIF	TGTGCTCTTGGGGAATCTCTCATACGGTACACCGATAAACTCATCTTT
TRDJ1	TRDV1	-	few	CALGEILPRLNRVNTDKLIF	TGTGCTCTTGGGGAAATACTCCCCCGACTAAATAGGGTTAACACCGATAAACTCATCTTT
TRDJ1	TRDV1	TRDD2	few	CALGGAFLRFTDDKLIF	TGTGCTCTTGGGGGAGCCTTCCTACGCTTTACTGACGATAAACTCATCTTT
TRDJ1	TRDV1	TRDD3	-	CALGPIPTWGIEYTDKLIF	TGTGCTCTTGGGCCCATTCCTACCTGGGGGATAGAGTACACCGATAAACTCATCTTT
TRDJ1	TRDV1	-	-	CALGVLGARGAEDTDKLIF	TGTGCTCTTGGGGTATTGGGGGCTAGGGGCGCAGAGGACACCGATAAACTCATCTTT